Below are 14 T cell receptor beta chains sequenced from a single sample in a study of brain metastases from non-small cell lung cancer. Profiling relied on immunoSEQ multiplex PCR, and the TCRdb table lists in-frame clones only, not all of them. The table has roughly 4,100 clones, roughly 80% seen once. Sequenced input: tumor-adjacent normal tissue. The source of these receptors is a donor aged 40 or over with non-small cell lung cancer.

The chain joins TRBV18 to TRBJ2-4; 10 nucleotides match TRBD1. This CDR3 has 18 amino acids. V shed 4 bases and J 1 base; nucleotides not matched to a gene: 10. The germline V gene encodes CDR1 KGHSH and CDR2 LQKENI. CDR3 coding DNA: TGTGCCAGCTCACTCCCGGGACAGGGGATGATTGCCAAAAACATTCAGTACTTC. Translation gives CASSLPGQGMIAKNIQYF.

This sequence joins TRBV28 and TRBJ2-1; 9 bases agree with TRBD1. CDR3 length: 14 amino acids. Trimming at V came to 6 bases and at J to 8 bases, leaving 8 bases not matched to a gene. CDR1 and CDR2 from the germline V gene are MDHEN and SYDVKM. For the CDR3, the DNA is TGTGCCAGCAGCACTCCCGGGACAGGGCATGAGCAGTTCTTC. Amino acid sequence: CASSTPGTGHEQFF.

The gene calls are TRBV7-2 and TRBJ1-2, with 8 bases aligning to TRBD1. Trimming removed 6 bases from V and 7 bases from J; junction bases left unmatched: 10. Per the germline V gene, CDR1 is SGHTA and CDR2 is FQGNSA. This CDR3 comprises 14 residues. The CDR3 loop is CASSRIVDRGGYTF. CDR3 nucleotides: TGTGCCAGCAGTCGGATCGTCGACAGGGGTGGCTACACCTTC.

V is TRBV20-1 and J is TRBJ2-1, with a possible D match to TRBD2 (5 bases). Deletions cut 6 bases from V and 5 bases from J, with 8 bases between. Germline assignment: CDR1 DFQATT and CDR2 SNEGSKA (reference sequence). CDR3 size: 11 residues. CDR3 nucleotide sequence: TGCAGTGCGGAGCGGAACAATGAGCAGTTCTTC. It specifies CSAERNNEQFF.

The chain combines TRBV6-2 or TRBV6-3 with TRBJ2-7, with a possible D match to TRBD1 (5 bases). This CDR3 has 16 amino acids. V was cut by 5 bases and J by 0 bases, with 17 bases left in between. The germline CDR1 and CDR2 sequences are MNHEY and SVGEGT. CDR3 coding DNA: TGTGCCAGCAGTACCCTCGACAGTTTTCTCTCCTACGAGCAGTACTTC. It specifies CASSTLDSFLSYEQYF.

This chain links TRBV15 with TRBJ2-3, with 7 positions matching TRBD2. From germline, CDR1 is LNHNV and CDR2 YYDKDF (reference sequence). J lost 6 bases, V lost 1 base, and 7 bases had no gene match. The length of the CDR3 is 15 residues. The CDR3 is CATSRARGRGDTQYF. CDR3 in DNA: TGTGCCACCAGCAGAGCCCGCGGGAGAGGGGATACGCAGTATTTT.

This clone was counted a few times. V gene TRBV25-1 combines with J gene TRBJ2-7; possible D gene TRBD1, 5 bases. Germline-derived CDR1 and CDR2 are MGHDK and SYGVNS. This CDR3 comprises 14 residues. Trimming took off 4 bases at V and 2 bases at J, with 12 bases between the two ends. CDR3 DNA: TGTGCCAGCAGTGTGGGGCAGGGCCCCTACGAGCAGTACTTC. It encodes CASSVGQGPYEQYF.

The chain has TRBV10-2 and TRBJ2-2, with D tentatively TRBD2 (5 bases). The V gene lost 9 bases and the J gene lost 5 bases, with 16 bases spanning the gap. CDR3 length: 14 amino acids. The germline V gene encodes CDR1 WSHSY and CDR2 SAAADI. CDR3 amino acids: CASSKGWRTGELFF. The CDR3 nucleotides read TGCGCCAGTTCAAAGGGTTGGAGGACCGGGGAGCTGTTTTTT.

The V call is TRBV4-2, the J call TRBJ2-3, with TRBD2 identical over 14 bases. Germline-derived CDR1 and CDR2 are LGHNA and YNFKEQ. The CDR3 length is 18 residues. The V gene end was trimmed by 0 bases and the J gene end by 1 base; junction bases not matched to a gene: 3. The CDR3 DNA reads TGTGCCAGCAGCCAAGAGGGACTAGCGGGAGTTGGCACAGATACGCAGTATTTT. Its protein product is CASSQEGLAGVGTDTQYF.

This rearrangement joins TRBV30 to TRBJ1-4; tentative D call: TRBD1 (5 bases). CDR3 length equals 14 residues. CDR1 GTSNPN and CDR2 SVGIG come from the germline V gene (reference sequence). The V gene lost 0 bases and the J gene lost 2 bases, with 7 bases spanning the gap. CDR3 residues: CAWSVRGTNEKLFF. Written as DNA, the CDR3 is TGTGCCTGGAGTGTAAGGGGTACTAATGAAAAACTGTTTTTT.

The CDR3 loop reads CATSWTSDTGELFF. For the CDR3, the DNA is TGTGCCACTTCGTGGACTAGCGACACCGGGGAGCTGTTTTTT. The chain recombines TRBV19 with TRBJ2-2, with TRBD2 matching 9 bases. Germline CDR1 reads LNHDA; CDR2 reads SQIVND (reference sequence). V was clipped by 10 bases and J by 3 bases; unmatched bases: 6. The CDR3 contains 14 residues.

V and J are TRBV19 and TRBJ2-1, with 9 nucleotides matching TRBD2. Germline V lookup: CDR1 LNHDA, CDR2 SQIVND (reference sequence). The ends lost 5 bases at V and 9 bases at J; junction bases unmatched: 11. This CDR3 spans 15 amino acids. The CDR3 DNA reads as TGTGCCAGTAGTTCTCGCGGCGGGAGGGGGCCTGAGCAGTTCTTC. It translates to CASSSRGGRGPEQFF.

The CDR3 loop reads CASSLGGGSGGSYNEQFF. The CDR3 nucleotides are TGTGCCAGCAGCTTAGGAGGGGGCAGCGGAGGCTCCTACAATGAGCAGTTCTTC. J is TRBJ2-1 and V is TRBV11-3; 7 nucleotides match TRBD1. Trimming took 1 base from V and 0 from J; bases not matched to a gene: 9. CDR1 is SGHNT and CDR2 is YENEEA in the germline V gene. The CDR3 extends over 18 amino acids.

This clone has a single count. The chain links TRBV5-5 to TRBJ1-2, with 7 bases that match TRBD1. Trimming took 2 bases from V and 7 from J; bases not matched to a gene: 5. CDR3 size: 13 residues. Germline CDR1 SGHKS, CDR2 YYEKEE (reference sequence). The CDR3 spells CASSLQGQSGYTF. For the CDR3, the DNA is TGTGCCAGCAGCTTACAGGGACAGAGTGGCTACACCTTC.